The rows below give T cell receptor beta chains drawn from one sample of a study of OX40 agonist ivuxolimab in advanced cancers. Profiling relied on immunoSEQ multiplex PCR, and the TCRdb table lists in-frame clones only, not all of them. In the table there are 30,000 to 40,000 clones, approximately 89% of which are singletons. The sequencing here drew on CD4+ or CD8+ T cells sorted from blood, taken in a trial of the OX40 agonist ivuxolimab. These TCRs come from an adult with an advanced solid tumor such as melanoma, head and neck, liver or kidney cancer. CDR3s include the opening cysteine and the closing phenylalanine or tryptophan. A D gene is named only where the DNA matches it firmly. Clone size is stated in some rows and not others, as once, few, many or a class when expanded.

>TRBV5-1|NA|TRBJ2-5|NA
CASSTGEQETQYF
TGCGCCAGCAGCACAGGCGAGCAAGAGACCCAGTACTTC
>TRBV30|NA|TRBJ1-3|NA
CAWTPPGQAGNTIYF
TGTGCCTGGACCCCCCCCGGCCAGGCTGGAAACACCATATATTTT
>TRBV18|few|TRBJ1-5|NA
CASSMAVANQPQHF
TGTGCCAGCTCAATGGCAGTAGCAAATCAGCCCCAGCATTTT
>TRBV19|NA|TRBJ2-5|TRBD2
CASSKRSGSGGETQYF
TGTGCCAGTAGTAAACGTAGCGGGAGCGGTGGGGAGACCCAGTACTTC
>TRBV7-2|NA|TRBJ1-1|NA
CASSHRRAEAFF
TGTGCCAGCAGCCACAGACGCGCTGAAGCTTTCTTT
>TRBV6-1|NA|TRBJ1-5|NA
CASRQSYSNQPQHF
TGTGCCAGCAGACAATCCTATAGCAATCAGCCCCAGCATTTT
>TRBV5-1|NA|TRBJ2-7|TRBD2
CASSPGLAGSYEQYF
TGCGCCAGCAGCCCGGGACTAGCGGGATCCTACGAGCAGTACTTC
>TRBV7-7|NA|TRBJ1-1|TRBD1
CASSSIQGGTEAFF
TGTGCCAGCAGCTCGATACAGGGGGGCACTGAAGCTTTCTTT
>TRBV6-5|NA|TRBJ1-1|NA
CASSFNQNTEAFF
TGTGCCAGCAGTTTTAACCAGAACACTGAAGCTTTCTTT
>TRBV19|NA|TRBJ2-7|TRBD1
CASSKTGGPYEQYF
TGTGCCAGTAGTAAAACAGGGGGTCCCTACGAGCAGTACTTC
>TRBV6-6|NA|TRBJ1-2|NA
CASSYLGQGGGYTF
TGTGCCAGCAGTTACTTAGGTCAGGGTGGTGGCTACACCTTC
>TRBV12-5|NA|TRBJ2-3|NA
CASGLTPGTDTQYF
TGTGCTAGTGGTTTGACCCCGGGTACAGATACGCAGTATTTT
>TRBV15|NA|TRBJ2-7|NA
CATSRGGSEVREQYF
TGTGCCACCAGCAGAGGGGGGTCAGAGGTACGCGAGCAGTACTTC
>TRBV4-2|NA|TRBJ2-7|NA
CASSQETAPYEQYF
TGTGCCAGCAGCCAAGAGACAGCTCCCTACGAGCAGTACTTC
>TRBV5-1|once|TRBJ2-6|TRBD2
CASSRELLAGDGANVLTF
TGCGCCAGCAGCCGTGAATTACTAGCGGGAGATGGGGCCAACGTCCTGACTTTC
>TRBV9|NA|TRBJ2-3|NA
CASSIMSGRNTDTQYF
TGTGCCAGCAGCATCATGTCGGGTAGGAACACAGATACGCAGTATTTT
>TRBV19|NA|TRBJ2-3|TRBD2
CAGSYTGLAGKWAGTQYF
TGTGCCGGTAGTTACACGGGACTAGCGGGAAAGTGGGCGGGTACGCAGTATTTT
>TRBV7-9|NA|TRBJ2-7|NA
CASSPAGQGAYEQYF
TGTGCCAGCAGCCCGGCCGGGCAGGGAGCCTACGAGCAGTACTTC
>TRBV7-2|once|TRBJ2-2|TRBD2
CASSTRGLAGANTGELFF
TGTGCCAGCAGCACCCGGGGACTAGCGGGAGCTAACACCGGGGAGCTGTTTTTT
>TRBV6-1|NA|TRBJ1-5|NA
CASSPEGRGNQPQHF
TGTGCCAGCAGTCCCGAGGGGCGGGGCAATCAGCCCCAGCATTTT
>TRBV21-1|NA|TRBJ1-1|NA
CASSKGRTGNTEAFF
TGTGCCAGCAGCAAAGGGCGGACAGGGAACACTGAAGCTTTCTTT
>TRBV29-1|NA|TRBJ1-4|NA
CSVLQGPNEKLFF
TGCAGCGTTCTACAGGGACCTAATGAAAAACTGTTTTTT
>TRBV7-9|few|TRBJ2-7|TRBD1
CASSGTANSYEQYF
TGTGCCAGCAGCGGGACAGCAAACTCCTACGAGCAGTACTTC
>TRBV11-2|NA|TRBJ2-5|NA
CASSASPQETQYF
TGTGCCAGCAGCGCTAGCCCCCAAGAGACCCAGTACTTC
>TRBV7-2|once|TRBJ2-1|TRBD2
CASSLRLAGGLNEQFF
TGTGCCAGCAGCTTACGACTAGCGGGAGGGCTGAATGAGCAGTTCTTC
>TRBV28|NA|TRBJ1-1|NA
CASSLSATSAFF
TGTGCCAGCAGTTTATCTGCGACTAGCGCTTTCTTT
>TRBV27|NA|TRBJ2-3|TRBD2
CASTNLGLAPTDTQYF
TGTGCCAGCACCAACCTTGGACTAGCCCCCACAGATACGCAGTATTTT
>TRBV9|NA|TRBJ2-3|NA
CASSVEHGEGPDTQYF
TGTGCCAGCAGCGTAGAACACGGAGAAGGGCCAGATACGCAGTATTTT
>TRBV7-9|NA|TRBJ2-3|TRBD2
CASSLGAVGLARDTQYF
TGTGCCAGCAGCTTAGGTGCCGTAGGACTAGCCCGCGATACGCAGTATTTT
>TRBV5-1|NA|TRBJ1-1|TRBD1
CASSPVPGQGAYTEAFF
TGCGCCAGCAGCCCCGTCCCGGGACAGGGGGCTTACACTGAAGCTTTCTTT
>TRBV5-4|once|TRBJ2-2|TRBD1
CASSTGTGTGIELFF
TGTGCCAGCAGTACCGGGACAGGAACGGGGATTGAGCTGTTTTTT
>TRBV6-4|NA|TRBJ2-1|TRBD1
CASRRTGASNEQFF
TGTGCCAGCCGCCGGACAGGGGCAAGTAATGAGCAGTTCTTC
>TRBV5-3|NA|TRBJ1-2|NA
CARSFSRKGHYGYTF
TGTGCCAGAAGCTTTTCTCGTAAGGGCCACTATGGCTACACCTTC
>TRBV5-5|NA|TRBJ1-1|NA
CASRDLTGRRTEAFF
TGTGCCAGCAGGGATCTTACAGGGAGAAGGACTGAAGCTTTCTTT
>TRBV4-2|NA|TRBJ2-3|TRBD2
CASSRRTSGSGTDTQYF
TGTGCCAGCAGCCGCAGGACTAGCGGGAGTGGTACAGATACGCAGTATTTT
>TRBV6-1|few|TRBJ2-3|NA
CASSNELGPFSQYF
TGTGCCAGCAGTAACGAACTAGGGCCCTTTTCGCAGTATTTT
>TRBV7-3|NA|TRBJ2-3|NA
CASGAGMTDTQYF
TGTGCCAGCGGGGCAGGGATGACAGATACGCAGTATTTT
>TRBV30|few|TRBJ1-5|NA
CAWSVQGYGANQPQHF
TGTGCCTGGAGTGTACAAGGGTATGGTGCCAATCAGCCCCAGCATTTT
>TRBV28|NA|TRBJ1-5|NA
CASTLGGRGYNQPQHF
TGTGCCAGCACCTTGGGGGGCAGGGGATACAATCAGCCCCAGCATTTT
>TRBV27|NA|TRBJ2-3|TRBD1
CASTHRGFADTQYF
TGTGCCAGCACCCACAGGGGCTTCGCGGATACGCAGTATTTT
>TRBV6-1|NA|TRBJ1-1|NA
CASSLARDTEAFF
TGTGCCAGCAGCCTGGCCCGGGACACTGAAGCTTTCTTT
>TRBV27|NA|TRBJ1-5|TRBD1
CASSSWGQGEGQPQHF
TGTGCCAGCAGTTCCTGGGGACAGGGGGAAGGGCAGCCCCAGCATTTT
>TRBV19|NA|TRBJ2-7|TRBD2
CASSWGGAYEQYF
TGTGCCAGTAGTTGGGGGGGAGCCTACGAGCAGTACTTC
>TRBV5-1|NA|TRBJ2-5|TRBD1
CASSSGQGTVSETQYF
TGCGCCAGCAGCTCTGGACAGGGGACGGTTTCAGAGACCCAGTACTTC
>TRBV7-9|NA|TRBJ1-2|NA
CASSQRDRRGAYTF
TGTGCCAGCAGCCAGAGAGACCGACGTGGGGCCTACACCTTC
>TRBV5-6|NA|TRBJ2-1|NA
CASIRRVSSYNEQFF
TGTGCCAGCATCCGCAGGGTGAGCTCCTACAATGAGCAGTTCTTC
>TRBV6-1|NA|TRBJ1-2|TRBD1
CASNPVRDRGLGYTF
TGTGCCAGCAACCCTGTAAGGGACAGAGGGCTTGGCTACACCTTC
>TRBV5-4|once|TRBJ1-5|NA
CASSLGNQPQHF
TGTGCCAGCAGCTTGGGCAATCAGCCCCAGCATTTT
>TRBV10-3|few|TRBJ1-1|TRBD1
CAISSPTGGTEAFF
TGTGCCATCAGTTCCCCGACAGGGGGCACTGAAGCTTTCTTT
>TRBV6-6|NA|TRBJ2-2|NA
CALERVGAGELFF
TGTGCCTTAGAAAGAGTCGGGGCCGGGGAGCTGTTTTTT
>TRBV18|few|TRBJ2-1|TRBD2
CASSPGTSGSVANEQFF
TGTGCCAGCTCCCCTGGGACTAGCGGGAGTGTAGCCAATGAGCAGTTCTTC
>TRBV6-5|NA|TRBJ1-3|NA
CASSYSPGRSGNTIYF
TGTGCCAGCAGTTACTCCCCAGGCCGCTCTGGAAACACCATATATTTT
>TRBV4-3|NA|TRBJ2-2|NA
CASSQDLGASAGELFF
TGCGCCAGCAGCCAAGATTTGGGGGCTAGCGCCGGGGAGCTGTTTTTT
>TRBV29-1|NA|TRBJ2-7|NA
CSVEGASYEQYF
TGCAGCGTTGAGGGGGCCTCCTACGAGCAGTACTTC
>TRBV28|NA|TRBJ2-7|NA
CASSSGIQEQYF
TGTGCCAGCAGTTCCGGCATCCAGGAGCAGTACTTC
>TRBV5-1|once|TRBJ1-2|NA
CASSLEDLYGYTF
TGCGCCAGCAGCTTAGAGGACCTCTATGGCTACACCTTC
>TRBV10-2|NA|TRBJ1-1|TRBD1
CATRQGPMNTEAFF
TGCGCCACCCGACAGGGGCCCATGAACACTGAAGCTTTCTTT
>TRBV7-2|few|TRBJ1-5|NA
CASSETAHSNQPQHF
TGTGCCAGCAGCGAGACAGCACATAGCAATCAGCCCCAGCATTTT
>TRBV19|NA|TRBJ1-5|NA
CASSMRGLGNQPQHF
TGTGCCAGTAGTATGCGAGGGCTAGGCAATCAGCCCCAGCATTTT